This TCR beta chain was documented in a study of cytomegalovirus exposure and HLA in healthy donors. Concerning this clone: Its antigen is not known.

PCR was performed using 60 Vbeta and 13 Jbeta primers. Sequencing used immunoSEQ multiplex PCR; TCRdb keeps in-frame clones, though not all of them. The table has under 250,000 clones, about 80% seen once; the top ten hold around 6%. Findings of the study overall: Immune exposure was documented only through CMV serostatus. Earlier analysis looked at TCR beta V segments, and most were productive about 87% or about 30% of the time. TRBV6-2, TRBV6-3 and other indistinguishable V segments were excluded.

There are 15 residues in the CDR3. Germline trimming cut 6 bases from V and 1 base from J; bases unmatched to any gene: 1. The germline gives CDR1 MNHNS, CDR2 SASEGT. Sequenced input: PBMCs. The rearrangement joins TRBV6-1 to TRBJ2-2, with TRBD2 matching 11 bases. This TCR came from a man aged 35-49 years in good health and CMV-seropositive. Written as DNA, the CDR3 is TGTGCCAGCAGGGGACTAGCGGTGAACACCGGGGAGCTGTTTTTT. Its protein product is CASRGLAVNTGELFF.